This T cell receptor beta chain was found in a study of cytomegalovirus exposure and HLA in healthy donors. In the case of this clone: The sample holds other DNA sequences that translate to the same CDR3.

Both 60 Vbeta primers and 13 Jbeta primers went into the PCR. Clones were read by immunoSEQ multiplex PCR, and TCRdb kept only the in-frame ones, dropping some. This sample yields fewer than 200,000 clones, of which less than 85% are seen a single time; about 1.5% belongs to the top ten. The CDR3 is 15 residues long. Germline lookup yields CDR1 LGHNA and CDR2 YNFKEQ. The junction had 8 bases not matched to a gene; V was cut back by 2 bases and J by 4 bases. The gene calls are TRBV4-2 and TRBJ2-7; 7 bases agree with TRBD2. Sequences were obtained from PBMCs. The receptor's source is a male donor in good health and CMV-seronegative. CDR3 protein: CASSQREGPTYEQYF. For the CDR3, the DNA is TGTGCCAGCAGCCAAAGGGAGGGACCCACTTACGAGCAGTACTTC.